This passage covers 8 T cell receptor beta chains from one sample sequenced in a study of technical replicates of blood from several donors. Data came from immunoSEQ multiplex PCR; TCRdb stores just in-frame clones and leaves some out. The repertoire holds roughly 100,000 clones, with 96% as singletons. Sequenced input: T cells isolated from PBMCs. These receptors came from a human donor in good health.

The CDR3 DNA reads TGTGCCAGCAGCTTAGATCTACAGGGAGGGGGTACGCAGTATTTT. It codes for CASSLDLQGGGTQYF. The genes are TRBV11-2 and TRBJ2-3; TRBD2 is a possible D gene (7 bases). Per the germline V gene, CDR1 is SGHAT and CDR2 is FQNNGV. Trimming stripped 0 bases from V and 8 bases from J, with 15 bases between. This CDR3 is 15 amino acids long.

The V gene is TRBV7-6, the J gene TRBJ2-3; D unclear. This CDR3 region has 15 residues. Germline CDR1 reads SGHVS; CDR2 reads FNYEAQ. Trimming removed 1 base at V and 0 bases at J, with 8 bases between. CDR3 residues: CASSLEPHSTDTQYF. The DNA for the CDR3 is TGTGCCAGCAGCTTAGAACCACATAGCACAGATACGCAGTATTTT.

The chain employs TRBV4-1 and TRBJ2-3; D is undetermined. Trimming took off 5 bases at V and 7 bases at J, with 25 bases between the two ends. Germline CDR1 MGHRA, CDR2 YSYEKL. CDR3 length: 17 residues. In DNA form, the CDR3 reads TGCGCCAGCAGCTTCCCGGTTATGACGGGTGCAAGGAATACGCAGTATTTT. The encoded protein is CASSFPVMTGARNTQYF.

The chain employs TRBV5-1 and TRBJ2-1; a weak D match, TRBD1 (5 bases). This CDR3 has 11 residues. V shed 2 bases and J shed 9 bases, with 6 bases lying between them. The germline CDR1 and CDR2 sequences are SGHRS and YFSETQ. Here the CDR3 reads CASSLGVEQFF. DNA for the CDR3: TGCGCCAGCAGCTTAGGGGTTGAGCAGTTCTTC.

The chain employs TRBV6-5 and TRBJ2-3; D ambiguous. V was trimmed by 2 bases and J by 0 bases, leaving 9 bases between them. The CDR3 is 15 amino acids. Germline CDR1 is MNHEY and CDR2 is SVGAGI. This CDR3 reads CASSYGQVSTDTQYF. DNA for the CDR3: TGTGCCAGCAGTTACGGGCAGGTTAGCACAGATACGCAGTATTTT.

The genes are TRBV6-1 and TRBJ1-5; D unclear. The germline V and J ends were trimmed by 6 bases and 8 bases, with 14 bases remaining between them. The CDR3 length is 13 residues. Germline assignment: CDR1 MNHNS and CDR2 SASEGT. CDR3 in DNA: TGTGCCAGCAGAGAAACAGCATCTAAGCCCCAGCATTTT. It specifies CASRETASKPQHF.

This sequence joins TRBV7-9 and TRBJ2-1; D is possibly TRBD2 (5 bases). The CDR3 runs to 14 residues. From germline, CDR1 is SEHNR and CDR2 FQNEAQ (reference sequence). V lost 7 bases to trimming and J lost 6 bases, with 16 bases between them. CDR3 protein: CASILRESGNEQFF. CDR3 sequence (DNA): TGTGCCAGCATACTGAGGGAGTCGGGCAATGAGCAGTTCTTC.

The chain recombines TRBV5-4 with TRBJ1-3, with D uncertain. The germline V gene has CDR1 SGHNT and CDR2 YYREEE (reference sequence). The germline V and J ends were trimmed by 5 bases and 2 bases, with 11 bases remaining between them. This CDR3 spans 14 amino acids. The CDR3 here is CASSSRGAGNTIYF. In nucleotides, the CDR3 is TGTGCCAGCAGTAGCCGCGGGGCTGGAAACACCATATATTTT.